The 2 T cell receptor beta chains reported below all come from one sample, sequenced in a study of T cell repertoires in cytomegalovirus infection. TCRdb reanalysed the reads using MiXCR and keeps one entry per CDR3 protein. Here the sample spans approximately 71,000 distinct CDR3 sequences, over 3.5% being singletons. Sequencing was performed on PBMCs. The receptors shown here come from a human donor in good health (CMV status not recorded). Some clones in this sample may be carry-over from other donors' samples.

This clonotype was seen repeatedly, ten times or more. In nucleotides, the CDR3 is TGTGCCAGCAGCTTCCCTTCCCTGGGCATCACTGAAGCTTTCTTT. Encoded protein: CASSFPSLGITEAFF. The chain is built from TRBV7-2 and TRBJ1-1; D gene uncertain. CDR1 and CDR2 from the germline V gene are SGHTA and FQGNSA. CDR3 size: 15 residues. Trimming stripped 3 bases from V and 4 bases from J, with 15 bases between.

This clonotype was seen repeatedly, ten times or more. V gene TRBV5-5 combines with J gene TRBJ1-1; TRBD1 matches 7 bases. Germline V gives CDR1 SGHKS, CDR2 YYEKEE (reference sequence). V was pared by 2 bases and J by 2 bases, with 6 bases of the junction left unmatched. The CDR3 runs 15 residues. CDR3 sequence reads: CASSFHGQVNTEAFF. Here the CDR3 DNA reads TGTGCCAGCAGCTTTCACGGACAGGTTAACACTGAAGCTTTCTTT.